This T cell receptor (beta chain) was recorded in a study of metastatic and nonmetastatic thyroid tumors. Overall study: Malignant thyroid and benign thyroid patients provided blood and tumor or nodule tissue whose repertoires were compared.

Study-level points and caveats: According to reports, the diversity of TCR beta was significantly higher in malignant thyroid tumors than in benign nodules, and this held in both blood and tumor samples.

Not a single patient had been given any form of treatment at any point before undergoing thyroid surgery. This clone is medium-sized. The antigen is not known. The CDR3 spans 12 residues. Trimming removed 1 base from V and 2 bases from J, with 3 bases in between. The germline gives CDR1 SEHNR, CDR2 FQNEAQ (reference sequence). Methods used by the authors: The distant-metastasis classifier for papillary thyroid cancer was built from CDR3 differences across clinicopathological groups. TCRdb re-analyzed the PCR reads using MiXCR. TCRdb, not the authors, supplied the V and J calls. The sample consists of 10,000 to 12,000 clones, around 40% of them appearing once.

Sample: tumor tissue. This sequence was found in a female donor with papillary thyroid cancer or a benign thyroid nodule (not recorded which). Some clones in this sample may be carry-over from other donors' samples. The chain has TRBV7-9 and TRBJ2-7, with no clear D. CDR3 loop: CASSLGAYEQYF. The CDR3, as DNA: TGTGCCAGCAGCTTAGGGGCCTACGAGCAGTACTTC.